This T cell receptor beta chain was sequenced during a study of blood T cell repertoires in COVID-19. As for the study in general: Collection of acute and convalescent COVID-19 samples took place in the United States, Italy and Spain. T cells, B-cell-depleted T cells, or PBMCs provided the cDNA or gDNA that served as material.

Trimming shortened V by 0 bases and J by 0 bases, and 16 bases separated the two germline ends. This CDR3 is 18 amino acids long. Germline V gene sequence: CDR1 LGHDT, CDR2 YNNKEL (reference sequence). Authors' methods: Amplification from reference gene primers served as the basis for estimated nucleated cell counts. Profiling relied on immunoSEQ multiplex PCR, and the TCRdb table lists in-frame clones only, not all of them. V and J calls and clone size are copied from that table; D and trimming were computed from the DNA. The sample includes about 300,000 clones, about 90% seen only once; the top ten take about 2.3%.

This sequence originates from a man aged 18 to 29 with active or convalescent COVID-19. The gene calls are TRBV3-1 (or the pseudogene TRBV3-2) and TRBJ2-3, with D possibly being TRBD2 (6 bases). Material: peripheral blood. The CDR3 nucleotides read TGTGCCAGCAGCCAAGAGGGAATAGCGGATAAAAGCACAGATACGCAGTATTTT. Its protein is CASSQEGIADKSTDTQYF.